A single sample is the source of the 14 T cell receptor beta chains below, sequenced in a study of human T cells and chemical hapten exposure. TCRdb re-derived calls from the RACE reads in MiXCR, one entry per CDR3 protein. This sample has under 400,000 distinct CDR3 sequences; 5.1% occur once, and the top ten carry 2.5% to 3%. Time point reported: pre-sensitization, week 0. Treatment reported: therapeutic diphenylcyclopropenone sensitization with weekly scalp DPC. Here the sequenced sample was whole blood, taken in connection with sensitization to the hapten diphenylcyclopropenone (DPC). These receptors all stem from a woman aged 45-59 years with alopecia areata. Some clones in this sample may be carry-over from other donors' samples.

CDR3 DNA sequence: TGCAGTTGTGAGTCGACCGTTCAAGGCGAGCAGTACTTC. Its translation is CSCESTVQGEQYF. The chain couples TRBV20-1 to TRBJ2-7; D remains unclear. The CDR3 length is 13 residues. CDR1 and CDR2 (germline): DFQATT, SNEGSKA (reference sequence). Trimming took off 8 bases at V and 6 bases at J, with 20 bases between the two ends.

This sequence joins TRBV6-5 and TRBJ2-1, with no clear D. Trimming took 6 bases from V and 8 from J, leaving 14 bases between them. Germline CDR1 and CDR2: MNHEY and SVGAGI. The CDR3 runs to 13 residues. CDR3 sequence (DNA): TGTGCCAGCAGGACCCCTGGGTCCCATGAGCAGTTCTTC. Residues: CASRTPGSHEQFF.

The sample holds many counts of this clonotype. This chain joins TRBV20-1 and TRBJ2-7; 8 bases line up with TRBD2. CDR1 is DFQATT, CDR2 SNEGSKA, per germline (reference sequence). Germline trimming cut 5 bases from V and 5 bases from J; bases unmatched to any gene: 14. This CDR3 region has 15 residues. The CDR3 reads CSAFAAGGGGDEQYF. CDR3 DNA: TGCAGTGCTTTTGCGGCGGGAGGAGGAGGGGACGAGCAGTACTTC.

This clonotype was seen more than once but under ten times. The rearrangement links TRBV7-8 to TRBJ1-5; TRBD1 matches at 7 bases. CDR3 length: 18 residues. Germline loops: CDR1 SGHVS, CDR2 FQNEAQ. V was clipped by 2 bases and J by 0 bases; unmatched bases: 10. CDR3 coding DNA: TGTGCCAGCAGCTTATCGGGGACAGAAGTTCTTAGCAATCAGCCCCAGCATTTT. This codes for CASSLSGTEVLSNQPQHF.

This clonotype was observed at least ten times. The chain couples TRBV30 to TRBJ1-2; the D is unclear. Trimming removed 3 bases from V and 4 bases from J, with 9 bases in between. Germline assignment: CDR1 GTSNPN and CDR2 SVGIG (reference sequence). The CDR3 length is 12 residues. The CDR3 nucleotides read TGTGCCTGGAGGCCGGGCCCCTATGGCTACACCTTC. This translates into CAWRPGPYGYTF.

The CDR3 DNA follows: TGTGCCAGCAGCTCAACGAGAACAGGGGAAGGGGAGCTGTTTTTT. Its protein is CASSSTRTGEGELFF. V usage is TRBV7-7 and J usage is TRBJ2-2; 7 bases map to TRBD1. The CDR3 is 15 residues long. Looked up from germline, CDR1 is SSHAT and CDR2 is FNYEAQ (reference sequence). V trimming: 4 bases; J trimming: 8 bases; junction bases outside the gene matches: 10.

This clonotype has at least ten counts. Written as DNA, the CDR3 is TGTGCCAGCAGTTACAATAGCGGGAGCGGAAAGAATACGCAGTATTTT. It encodes CASSYNSGSGKNTQYF. The chain combines TRBV6-2 or TRBV6-3 with TRBJ2-3, with TRBD2 identical over 9 bases. This CDR3 is built from 16 residues. V gave up 2 bases and J gave up 7 bases; unmatched junction bases: 10. Germline CDR1 is MNHEY and CDR2 is SVGEGT.

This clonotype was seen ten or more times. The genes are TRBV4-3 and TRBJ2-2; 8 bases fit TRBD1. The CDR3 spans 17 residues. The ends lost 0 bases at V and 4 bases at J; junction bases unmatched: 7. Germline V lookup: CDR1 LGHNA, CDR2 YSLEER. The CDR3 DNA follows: TGCGCCAGCAGCCAAGATCTGCAGGGGGCAGGCACCGGGGAGCTGTTTTTT. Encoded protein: CASSQDLQGAGTGELFF.

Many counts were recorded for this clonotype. CDR3: CASSPGLAGGRYEQFF. In DNA, the CDR3 is TGTGCCAGCAGCCCGGGACTAGCGGGAGGGCGATATGAGCAGTTCTTC. The rearrangement joins TRBV7-6 to TRBJ2-1; 16 nucleotides line up with TRBD2. The CDR3 has 16 amino acids. The J segment lost 8 bases and the V segment lost 5 bases, leaving 6 bases of the junction unmatched. CDR1 and CDR2 (germline): SGHVS, FNYEAQ.

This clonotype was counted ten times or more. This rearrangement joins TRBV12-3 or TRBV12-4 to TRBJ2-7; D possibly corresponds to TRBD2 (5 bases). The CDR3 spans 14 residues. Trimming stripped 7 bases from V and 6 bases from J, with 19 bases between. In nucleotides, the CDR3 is TGTGCCAGCACTGGACGAGCGGCCCTATCCGAGCAGTACTTC. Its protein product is CASTGRAALSEQYF.

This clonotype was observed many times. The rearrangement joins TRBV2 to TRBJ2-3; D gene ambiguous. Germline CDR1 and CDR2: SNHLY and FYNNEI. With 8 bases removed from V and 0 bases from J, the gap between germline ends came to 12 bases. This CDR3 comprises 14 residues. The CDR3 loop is CASGRPRSTDTQYF. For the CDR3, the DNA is TGTGCCAGCGGAAGACCGAGAAGCACAGATACGCAGTATTTT.

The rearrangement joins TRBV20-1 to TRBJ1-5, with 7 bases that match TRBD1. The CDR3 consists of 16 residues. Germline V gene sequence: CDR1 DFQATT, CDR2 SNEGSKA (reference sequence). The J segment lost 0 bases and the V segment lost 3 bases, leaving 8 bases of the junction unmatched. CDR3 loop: CSASWGTVNSNQPQHF. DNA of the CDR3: TGCAGTGCTAGTTGGGGGACAGTCAATAGCAATCAGCCCCAGCATTTT.

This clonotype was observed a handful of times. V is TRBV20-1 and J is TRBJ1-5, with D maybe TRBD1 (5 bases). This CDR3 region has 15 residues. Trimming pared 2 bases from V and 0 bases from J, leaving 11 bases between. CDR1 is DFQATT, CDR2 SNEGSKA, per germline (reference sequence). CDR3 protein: CSARRDRNSNQPQHF. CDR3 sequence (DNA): TGCAGTGCTAGAAGAGACAGAAATAGCAATCAGCCCCAGCATTTT.

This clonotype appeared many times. CDR3 protein: CASSVGGGAYEQYF. In nucleotides, the CDR3 is TGTGCCAGCAGCGTAGGCGGGGGAGCTTACGAGCAGTACTTC. The chain has TRBV9 and TRBJ2-7; 7 bases fit TRBD2. V trimming: 0 bases; J trimming: 4 bases; junction bases outside the gene matches: 4. The CDR3 consists of 14 residues. Germline CDR1 SGDLS, CDR2 YYNGEE.